The 7 T cell receptor beta chains presented below share a single source sample, sequenced in a study of CD8 T cells in Susac syndrome. Random hexamers served to reverse transcribe roughly 0.5 to 1 ug RNA. TCRdb itself ran the immunoSEQ multiplex PCR reads through MiXCR, one entry per CDR3 protein. The sample has about 240,000 distinct CDR3 sequences; 90% to 96% are singletons. The sample was CD4+ T cells from PBMCs. The receptors derive from a human donor with Susac syndrome.

This clonotype was seen a single time. This chain joins TRBV9 and TRBJ2-5, with D perhaps matching TRBD2 (6 bases). There are 15 residues in the CDR3. V gave up 0 bases and J gave up 5 bases, with 14 bases separating them. The germline V gene has CDR1 SGDLS and CDR2 YYNGEE. CDR3 region: CASSVARLGSETQYF. CDR3 bases: TGTGCCAGCAGCGTAGCCCGACTAGGCTCGGAGACCCAGTACTTC.

The V gene is TRBV15, the J gene TRBJ2-3, with D maybe TRBD2 (6 bases). V lost 0 bases and J lost 0, with 10 bases in between. Germline lookup yields CDR1 LNHNV and CDR2 YYDKDF (reference sequence). CDR3 size: 16 residues. The DNA for the CDR3 is TGTGCCACCAGCAGAGAGGCGGGACTTAGCACAGATACGCAGTATTTT. Protein: CATSREAGLSTDTQYF.

The chain recombines TRBV20-1 with TRBJ1-5; TRBD1 aligns across 9 bases. CDR3 length equals 15 residues. Germline V gene lookup returns CDR1 DFQATT and CDR2 SNEGSKA (reference sequence). The V gene end was trimmed by 1 base and the J gene end by 4 bases; junction bases not matched to a gene: 5. This CDR3 reads CSARVGTGINQPQHF. In nucleotides, the CDR3 is TGCAGTGCTAGAGTCGGGACAGGGATAAATCAGCCCCAGCATTTT.

The CDR3, as DNA: TGTGCCAGCAGTTTACAGGGACTTGTTGCGAACTATGGCTACACCTTC. It codes for CASSLQGLVANYGYTF. The chain recombines TRBV27 with TRBJ1-2; maybe TRBD1 (5 bases). Germline V gene sequence: CDR1 MNHEY, CDR2 SMNVEV (reference sequence). With 2 bases removed from V and 2 bases from J, the gap between germline ends came to 15 bases. This CDR3 spans 16 amino acids.

The rearrangement joins TRBV5-1 to TRBJ2-7; 12 bases are a match to TRBD2. From germline, CDR1 is SGHRS and CDR2 YFSETQ. V gave up 0 bases and J gave up 5 bases; unmatched junction bases: 6. The CDR3 length is 16 residues. The CDR3 is CASSLGRTSGTHEQYF. The CDR3 region has the DNA TGCGCCAGCAGCTTGGGACGGACTAGCGGGACCCACGAGCAGTACTTC. The whole variable domain, remainder taken from reference TRBV5-1 and TRBJ2-7, is KAGVTQTPRYLIKTRGQQVTLSCSPISGHRSVSWYQQTPGQGLQFLFEYFSETQRNKGNFPGRFSGRQFSNSRSEMNVSTLELGDSALYLCASSLGRTSGTHEQYFGPGTRLTVT.

Here the CDR3 reads CASSAELAPNSGANVLTF. DNA for the CDR3: TGTGCCAGCAGTGCCGAACTAGCACCTAATTCTGGGGCCAACGTCCTGACTTTC. The chain links TRBV2 to TRBJ2-6, with D perhaps TRBD2 (6 bases). This CDR3 is 18 amino acids long. The germline V gene has CDR1 SNHLY and CDR2 FYNNEI. V lost 4 bases and J lost 1, with 17 bases in between.

V is TRBV4-1 and J is TRBJ2-5; D is possibly TRBD2 (5 bases). This CDR3 is built from 16 residues. V was clipped by 4 bases and J by 7 bases, with 22 bases between them. The germline V gene has CDR1 MGHRA and CDR2 YSYEKL. The CDR3 is CASSRLQDTPGRTQYF. The CDR3 nucleotides are TGCGCCAGCAGCCGCCTACAAGACACTCCGGGGAGGACCCAGTACTTC.